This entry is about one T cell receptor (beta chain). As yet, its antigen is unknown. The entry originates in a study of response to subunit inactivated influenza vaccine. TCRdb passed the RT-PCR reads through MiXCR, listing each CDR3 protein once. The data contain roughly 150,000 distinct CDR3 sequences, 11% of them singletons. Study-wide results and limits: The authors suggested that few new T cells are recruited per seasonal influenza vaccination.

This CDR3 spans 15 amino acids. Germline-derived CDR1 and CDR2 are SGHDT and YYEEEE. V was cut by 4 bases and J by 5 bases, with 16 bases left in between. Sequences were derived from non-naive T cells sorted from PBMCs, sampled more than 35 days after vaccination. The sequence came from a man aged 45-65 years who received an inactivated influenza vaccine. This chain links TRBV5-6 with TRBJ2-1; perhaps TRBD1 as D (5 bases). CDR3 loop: CASSRIQGRHNEQFF. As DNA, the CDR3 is TGTGCCAGCAGCCGAATCCAGGGCAGACACAATGAGCAGTTCTTC.